Listed here are 22 T cell receptor beta chains from one sample, sequenced in a study of Ad26.COV2.S vaccination and SARS-CoV-2 variants. Specified treatment: around 19 received Ad26.COV2.S at low or high dose, single or two shots; several received placebo; per-sample allocation not given. Following the first vaccine or placebo injection, samples were taken on day 63. Profiled with immunoSEQ multiplex PCR; TCRdb holds only in-frame clones, not every one. Found here are 440,000 or so clones, 90% of them singletons; the top ten hold about 4.1%. This material consisted of peripheral blood, taken in a trial of Ad26.COV2.S vaccine versus placebo. The receptors were gathered from a person aged 18-60 years who received the Ad26.COV2.S COVID-19 vaccine or a placebo.

The genes are TRBV7-9 and TRBJ2-7, with D perhaps matching TRBD2 (7 bases). The V and J ends lost 2 bases and 1 base respectively, with 12 bases between them. Germline V lookup: CDR1 SEHNR, CDR2 FQNEAQ (reference sequence). The CDR3 is made up of 15 amino acids. The CDR3 DNA is TGTGCCAGCAGCTTACCGGGGGGCCCATCCTACGAGCAGTACTTC. It translates to CASSLPGGPSYEQYF. Based on the CDR3 plus reference TRBV7-9 and TRBJ2-7, the full variable domain is DTGVSQNPRHKITKRGQNVTFRCDPISEHNRLYWYRQTLGQGPEFLTYFQNEAQLEKSRLLSDRFSAERPKGSFSTLEIQRTEQGDSAMYLCASSLPGGPSYEQYFGPGTRLTVT.

This chain joins TRBV6-2 or TRBV6-3 and TRBJ1-1, with no clear D. Germline CDR1 is MNHEY and CDR2 is SVGEGT. Between the trimmed V and J ends, which lost 5 bases and 5 bases, there was a span of 9 bases. This CDR3 spans 12 amino acids. The CDR3 reads CASSGVWTEAFF. The CDR3 nucleotides are TGTGCCAGCAGTGGTGTTTGGACTGAAGCTTTCTTT.

V and J are TRBV6-2 or TRBV6-3 and TRBJ2-1; D gene ambiguous. This CDR3 has 15 residues. Deletions cut 2 bases from V and 0 bases from J, with 8 bases between. Per the germline V gene, CDR1 is MNHEY and CDR2 is SVGEGT. CDR3 in DNA: TGTGCCAGCAGTTACATCCAGAGCTCCTACAATGAGCAGTTCTTC. This encodes CASSYIQSSYNEQFF.

The chain uses TRBV27 and TRBJ2-3; tentatively, D is TRBD2 (5 bases). The CDR3 extends over 12 amino acids. The V end lost 4 bases, the J end lost 11 bases, and 13 bases lay between the germline ends. CDR1 and CDR2 from the germline V gene are MNHEY and SMNVEV (reference sequence). CDR3 coding DNA: TGTGCCAGCAGTTCAGGACTGGCTTTGCAGTATTTT. As protein: CASSSGLALQYF.

J is TRBJ1-5 and V is TRBV5-1; D is ambiguous. V was trimmed by 0 bases and J by 2 bases, leaving 12 bases between them. There are 16 residues in the CDR3. Germline assignment: CDR1 SGHRS and CDR2 YFSETQ. For the CDR3, the DNA is TGCGCCAGCAGCTTGGGCGGGGATTGGGGCAATCAGCCCCAGCATTTT. It encodes CASSLGGDWGNQPQHF.

The chain is built from TRBV24-1 and TRBJ2-1; 12 bases are shared with TRBD2. The V gene end was trimmed by 3 bases and the J gene end by 8 bases; junction bases not matched to a gene: 4. Germline assignment: CDR1 KGHDR and CDR2 SFDVKD. The CDR3 sequence is 15 residues long. DNA for the CDR3: TGTGCCACCAGTGATGTTCGACTAGCGGGAGATGAGCAGTTCTTC. This translates into CATSDVRLAGDEQFF.

The chain employs TRBV14 and TRBJ2-7, with unresolved D. Trimming took 5 bases from V and 2 from J, leaving 16 bases between them. The CDR3 has 15 residues. Per germline, CDR1 SGHDN and CDR2 FVKESK. CDR3 nucleotide sequence: TGTGCCAGCAGCGCCTTGGTTACGCGGACCTACGAGCAGTACTTC. Translating gives CASSALVTRTYEQYF.

V is TRBV6-2 or TRBV6-3 and J is TRBJ1-1; no firm D call. Germline assignment: CDR1 MNHEY and CDR2 SVGEGT. V was clipped by 4 bases and J by 5 bases, with 14 bases between them. The CDR3 spans 14 residues. The CDR3 DNA sequence: TGTGCCAGCAGTTGGTCCGACCTAGGGACTGAAGCTTTCTTT. It translates to CASSWSDLGTEAFF.

This clone was recorded a few times. V usage is TRBV19 and J usage is TRBJ1-2; no firm D call. The CDR3 extends over 13 amino acids. CDR1 and CDR2 (germline): LNHDA, SQIVND (reference sequence). V was trimmed by 7 bases and J by 4 bases, leaving 13 bases between them. CDR3 sequence reads: CASTWSPSYGYTF. CDR3 in DNA: TGTGCCAGTACCTGGTCACCGAGCTATGGCTACACCTTC.

The chain links TRBV6-5 to TRBJ2-3, with D perhaps TRBD2 (5 bases). The germline V gene has CDR1 MNHEY and CDR2 SVGAGI. V dropped 0 bases and J dropped 0 bases, with 7 bases sitting between them. This CDR3 is 15 amino acids long. CDR3 sequence reads: CASSYSRTSTDTQYF. The CDR3 region has the DNA TGTGCCAGCAGTTACTCGCGGACTAGCACAGATACGCAGTATTTT.

The rearrangement joins TRBV6-2 or TRBV6-3 to TRBJ1-1; D is unresolved. CDR1 and CDR2 (germline): MNHEY, SVGEGT. Deletions cut 0 bases from V and 7 bases from J, with 6 bases between. The CDR3 spans 12 residues. CDR3 nucleotides: TGTGCCAGCAGTTACTCCACAGATGAAGCTTTCTTT. Translated: CASSYSTDEAFF.

This clone has more than one count but fewer than ten. The V and J genes are TRBV7-9 and TRBJ1-4; the D is unclear. Germline CDR1 SEHNR, CDR2 FQNEAQ (reference sequence). This CDR3 is built from 17 residues. Between the trimmed V and J ends, which lost 3 bases and 3 bases, there was a span of 17 bases. In DNA form, the CDR3 reads TGTGCCAGCAGCTTTGGCTCCCTTTCGGAGGCTAATGAAAAACTGTTTTTT. Translation: CASSFGSLSEANEKLFF.

The chain carries TRBV4-2 and TRBJ2-3; D could derive from TRBD1 or TRBD2 (5 bases each). V was cut by 0 bases and J by 6 bases, with 10 bases left in between. Germline V gives CDR1 LGHNA, CDR2 YNFKEQ. There are 14 residues in the CDR3. Here the CDR3 reads CASSQEGTSDTQYF. CDR3 in DNA: TGTGCCAGCAGCCAAGAGGGGACCTCGGATACGCAGTATTTT.

This clone was observed a handful of times. Additional DNA sequences in this sample encode the identical CDR3. The chain recombines TRBV6-1 with TRBJ2-7; 11 bases fit TRBD2. This CDR3 is 15 amino acids long. The germline CDR1 and CDR2 sequences are MNHNS and SASEGT. Trimming took 1 base from V and 3 from J; bases not matched to a gene: 2. Written as DNA, the CDR3 is TGTGCCAGCAGTGAAGAAACTAGCGGGAGCTACGAGCAGTACTTC. This gives the protein CASSEETSGSYEQYF.

This sequence joins TRBV7-9 and TRBJ1-1; a possible D gene is TRBD1 (5 bases). Trimming left V 5 bases short and J 0 bases short, with 10 bases between. CDR1 and CDR2 from the germline V gene are SEHNR and FQNEAQ (reference sequence). The CDR3 extends over 14 amino acids. CDR3 DNA: TGTGCCAGCAGCATACCGACAGTGAACACTGAAGCTTTCTTT. Protein sequence: CASSIPTVNTEAFF.

The V call is TRBV9, the J call TRBJ1-4; 10 bases agree with TRBD1. V lost 0 bases, J lost 8 bases, and 10 bases stayed unmatched. Germline-derived CDR1 and CDR2 are SGDLS and YYNGEE. The length of the CDR3 is 17 residues. The CDR3 region is CASSVGVGQGGREKLFF. In DNA, the CDR3 is TGTGCCAGCAGCGTAGGGGTTGGACAGGGGGGTCGAGAAAAACTGTTTTTT.

The chain carries TRBV28 and TRBJ2-2, with D possibly TRBD1 on 5 matching bases. The germline CDR1 and CDR2 sequences are MDHEN and SYDVKM. The CDR3 contains 17 residues. Between the trimmed V and J ends, which lost 1 base and 7 bases, there was a span of 19 bases. CDR3 loop: CASSLFSQGEFVGELFF. As DNA, the CDR3 is TGTGCCAGCAGTTTATTCTCCCAAGGGGAATTCGTCGGGGAGCTGTTTTTT.

This clone turned up a few times. V usage is TRBV6-2 or TRBV6-3 and J usage is TRBJ2-4; 11 bases line up with TRBD2. Germline loops: CDR1 MNHEY, CDR2 SVGEGT. Unmatched junction bases numbered 8, after V lost 4 bases and J lost 0 bases. There are 18 residues in the CDR3. The chain's CDR3 is CASSSGTSGGLAKNIQYF. The CDR3 DNA is TGTGCCAGCAGTTCCGGGACTAGCGGAGGGCTAGCCAAAAACATTCAGTACTTC.

This chain links TRBV10-3 with TRBJ2-1, with D perhaps matching TRBD2 (5 bases). CDR3 length: 13 residues. Per germline, CDR1 ENHRY and CDR2 SYGVKD. Deletions cut 3 bases from V and 14 bases from J, with 17 bases between. In DNA, the CDR3 is TGTGCCATCAGTGAATCCAGGCCCGGGAACGAGTTCTTC. This codes for CAISESRPGNEFF.

The chain joins TRBV6-4 to TRBJ2-5, with 10 bases aligning to TRBD1. V shed 5 bases, J shed 4 bases, and the junction held 7 bases outside the gene matches. The CDR3 covers 15 residues. Germline V lookup: CDR1 MRHNA, CDR2 SNTAGT. CDR3 region: CASSSTGGKAETQYF. The CDR3 coding sequence is TGTGCCAGCAGTTCGACAGGGGGCAAAGCAGAGACCCAGTACTTC.

V gene TRBV21-1 combines with J gene TRBJ2-5; the D segment call TRBD2 is taken from the table without a DNA check. TRBV21-1 is designated a pseudogene. This CDR3 contains 15 residues. CDR3 bases: TGTGCCAGCAGCAATCGGGTGATGTTTCAAGAGACCCAGTACTTC. This gives the protein CASSNRVMFQETQYF.

The CDR3: CSAPDSYEQYF. The CDR3 DNA follows: TGCAGTGCCCCGGACAGTTACGAGCAGTACTTC. The chain carries TRBV20-1 and TRBJ2-7, with D tentatively TRBD1 (6 bases). The CDR3 totals 11 residues. Trimming stripped 6 bases from V and 4 bases from J, with 10 bases between. Germline CDR1 reads DFQATT; CDR2 reads SNEGSKA (reference sequence).